One sample yielded the 28 T cell receptor beta chains listed below, sequenced in a study of OX40 agonist ivuxolimab in advanced cancers. The repertoire was sequenced with immunoSEQ multiplex PCR; TCRdb's copy has only in-frame clones and lacks some. The sample comprises approximately 50,000 clones, about 90% of which are singletons, and around 1% rests with the top ten. Source: CD4+ or CD8+ T cells sorted from blood, taken in a trial of the OX40 agonist ivuxolimab. Every receptor here comes from an adult with an advanced solid tumor such as melanoma, head and neck, liver or kidney cancer.

The chain recombines TRBV7-9 with TRBJ2-3; maybe TRBD2 (5 bases). Germline V gene sequence: CDR1 SEHNR, CDR2 FQNEAQ (reference sequence). V lost 8 bases and J lost 1, with 19 bases in between. This CDR3 is built from 16 residues. DNA of the CDR3: TGTGCCAGCGAAACGTCGCGTCTAGCCCGCACAGATACGCAGTATTTT. Translation: CASETSRLARTDTQYF.

The rearrangement joins TRBV25-1 to TRBJ2-3; D remains unclear. CDR1 and CDR2 (germline): MGHDK, SYGVNS. CDR3 length: 14 amino acids. Trimming removed 6 bases from V and 2 bases from J, with 12 bases in between. The CDR3 nucleotides are TGTGCCAGCAGCTTAGTGGGCCTCACAGATACGCAGTATTTT. Its protein product is CASSLVGLTDTQYF. Using reference TRBV25-1 and TRBJ2-3 for the parts outside the CDR3, the full variable domain is EADIYQTPRYLVIGTGKKITLECSQTMGHDKMYWYQQDPGMELHLIHYSYGVNSTEKGDLSSESTVSRIRTEHFPLTLESARPSHTSQYLCASSLVGLTDTQYFGPGTRLTVL.

V is TRBV7-2 and J is TRBJ1-3, with D possibly TRBD1 on 6 matching bases. This CDR3 has 14 amino acids. V was shortened by 11 bases and J by 7 bases, with 21 bases between the two germline ends. The germline V gene encodes CDR1 SGHTA and CDR2 FQGNSA. The CDR3 region is CASNRDSSGNTIYF. CDR3 sequence (DNA): TGTGCCTCGAACAGGGACTCAAGCGGGAACACCATATATTTT.

CDR3 sequence: CASSLGFRSGWGTYEQYF. DNA for the CDR3: TGTGCCAGCAGCTTGGGGTTTCGGAGCGGTTGGGGCACCTACGAGCAGTACTTC. V usage is TRBV7-2 and J usage is TRBJ2-7; D tentatively reads TRBD1 or TRBD2 (5 bases each). V lost 3 bases and J lost 2, with 23 bases in between. The CDR3 spans 18 residues. Germline CDR1 SGHTA, CDR2 FQGNSA.

The chain uses TRBV4-3 and TRBJ2-7; D is possibly TRBD1 or TRBD2 (5 bases each). Germline CDR1 and CDR2: LGHNA and YSLEER. The germline V and J ends were trimmed by 3 bases and 0 bases, with 15 bases remaining between them. The CDR3 consists of 16 residues. The CDR3 DNA reads TGCGCCAGCAGCCAGGGGACCACTATCAGCTCCTACGAGCAGTACTTC. It codes for CASSQGTTISSYEQYF.

The rearrangement joins TRBV6-6 to TRBJ2-5, with D tentatively TRBD2 (6 bases). The CDR3 totals 14 residues. Germline CDR1 MNHNY, CDR2 SVGAGI (reference sequence). With 6 bases removed from V and 5 bases from J, the gap between germline ends came to 16 bases. CDR3 DNA sequence: TGTGCCAGCAGCCCCGCGGGGCCTGGGGAGACCCAGTACTTC. Its protein product is CASSPAGPGETQYF.

This clone was seen just once. The V and J genes are TRBV4-2 and TRBJ1-2; D unresolved. Germline V gives CDR1 LGHNA, CDR2 YNFKEQ. This CDR3 is built from 14 residues. Deletions cut 3 bases from V and 4 bases from J, with 12 bases between. The CDR3 DNA reads TGTGCCAGCAGCCATGACTCCTCTGGCTATGGCTACACCTTC. It encodes CASSHDSSGYGYTF.

This rearrangement joins TRBV30 to TRBJ1-2; weak D call: TRBD1 (6 bases). Germline lookup yields CDR1 GTSNPN and CDR2 SVGIG (reference sequence). This CDR3 spans 12 amino acids. The ends were cut back, 2 bases at V and 6 bases at J, with 10 bases in the middle. The CDR3 here is CAWSTGGHGYTF. CDR3 DNA sequence: TGTGCCTGGAGTACCGGGGGCCATGGCTACACCTTC.

The chain is built from TRBV7-3 and TRBJ2-5, with 7 bases that match TRBD2. V lost 2 bases to trimming and J lost 1 base; unmatched junction nucleotides: 7. Germline V gives CDR1 SGHTA, CDR2 FQGTGA. CDR3 length equals 16 residues. The DNA of the CDR3 is TGTGCCAGCAGCTTAGGACGGCTAGCGGTCCAAGAGACCCAGTACTTC. Its protein is CASSLGRLAVQETQYF.

The chain couples TRBV19 to TRBJ2-5; D is ambiguous. Trimming cost V 5 bases and J 5 bases, with 12 bases left between them. CDR1 is LNHDA, CDR2 SQIVND, per germline (reference sequence). The CDR3 covers 13 residues. Written as DNA, the CDR3 is TGTGCCAGTAGTCTCCAAAGACTGGAGACCCAGTACTTC. It specifies CASSLQRLETQYF.

The chain employs TRBV6-1 and TRBJ2-5; D is possibly TRBD1 or TRBD2 (6 bases each). The CDR3 length is 15 residues. V lost 6 bases, J lost 5 bases, and 19 bases lay in between. Looked up from germline, CDR1 is MNHNS and CDR2 is SASEGT. CDR3 nucleotides: TGTGCCAGCAGGGCCCTAGGGGGGAACGGGGAGACCCAGTACTTC. Encoded protein: CASRALGGNGETQYF.

The genes are TRBV5-6 and TRBJ1-2, with D possibly matching TRBD1 (5 bases). Between the trimmed V and J ends, which lost 5 bases and 13 bases, there was a span of 21 bases. Germline CDR1 is SGHDT and CDR2 is YYEEEE. This CDR3 comprises 13 residues. The CDR3 DNA sequence: TGTGCCAGCAGTATTACAACTGGGGGATCTGCCACCTTC. It encodes CASSITTGGSATF.

The gene calls are TRBV7-9 and TRBJ2-4, with D maybe TRBD1 (8 bases). The germline V and J ends were trimmed by 1 base and 6 bases, with 10 bases remaining between them. Germline CDR1 is SEHNR and CDR2 is FQNEAQ (reference sequence). The length of the CDR3 is 14 residues. CDR3 in DNA: TGTGCCAGCAGCTTAGACAGGGGGGGAAACATTCAGTACTTC. This codes for CASSLDRGGNIQYF.

Turning to this clone: Additional DNA sequences in this sample encode the identical CDR3. The rearrangement links TRBV7-2 to TRBJ2-5; no definite D call. Germline V gene data show CDR1 as SGHTA and CDR2 as FQGNSA. The CDR3 spans 13 residues. Trimming stripped 2 bases from V and 2 bases from J, with 6 bases between. The CDR3 coding sequence is TGTGCCAGCAGCTTACGCCGGCAAGAGACCCAGTACTTC. Protein sequence: CASSLRRQETQYF.

The table lists this clone with a few counts. This chain uses TRBV28 with TRBJ1-4; a possible D gene is TRBD1 (6 bases). The CDR3 runs to 15 residues. V lost 4 bases and J lost 8, with 17 bases in between. Germline CDR1 and CDR2: MDHEN and SYDVKM. This CDR3 is CASSSLGQTGEKLFF. The CDR3 DNA follows: TGTGCCAGCAGTTCTCTTGGACAAACAGGGGAAAAACTGTTTTTT.

The V call is TRBV5-1, the J call TRBJ2-3; 7 bases are shared with TRBD2. Germline CDR1 SGHRS, CDR2 YFSETQ. The CDR3 covers 14 residues. The V gene end was trimmed by 4 bases and the J gene end by 1 base; junction bases not matched to a gene: 3. The CDR3 coding sequence is TGCGCCAGCAGCCCTAGCGGCCGCACAGATACGCAGTATTTT. This codes for CASSPSGRTDTQYF.

A few counts support this clone. The rearrangement joins TRBV15 to TRBJ1-2; D not certain. The CDR3 has 12 amino acids. Per germline, CDR1 LNHNV and CDR2 YYDKDF (reference sequence). V dropped 0 bases and J dropped 5 bases, with 4 bases sitting between them. The CDR3 DNA sequence: TGTGCCACCAGCAGAGATCGGTATGGCTACACCTTC. This sequence encodes CATSRDRYGYTF.

The chain links TRBV19 to TRBJ2-1; TRBD1 is a possible D gene (6 bases). V lost 6 bases and J 4 bases, leaving 10 bases between the germline ends. The CDR3 has 13 amino acids. CDR1 LNHDA and CDR2 SQIVND come from the germline V gene (reference sequence). The CDR3 here is CASSGTIYNEQFF. The CDR3 DNA sequence: TGTGCCAGTAGCGGGACAATATACAATGAGCAGTTCTTC.

The chain uses TRBV28 and TRBJ2-1, with D tentatively TRBD2 (6 bases). Germline loops: CDR1 MDHEN, CDR2 SYDVKM. This CDR3 region has 16 residues. Trimming pared 3 bases from V and 0 bases from J, leaving 12 bases between. The CDR3 reads CASSFRAGSSYNEQFF. The CDR3 DNA follows: TGTGCCAGCAGTTTTCGGGCGGGGAGCTCCTACAATGAGCAGTTCTTC.

This clone was counted between two and nine times. The rearrangement uses TRBV5-1 and TRBJ2-7; tentatively, D is TRBD1 (5 bases). V lost 5 bases, J lost 2 bases, and 11 bases lay in between. The CDR3 covers 13 residues. Germline V CDR1 and CDR2: SGHRS, YFSETQ. The CDR3 loop is CASSPDRAYEQYF. The CDR3 bases are TGCGCCAGCAGTCCTGACAGAGCCTACGAGCAGTACTTC.

The chain's CDR3 is CASSSSVLNEQYF. DNA for the CDR3: TGTGCCAGCAGCTCTAGCGTCCTTAACGAGCAGTACTTC. This chain connects TRBV11-3 to TRBJ2-7, with a weak D call TRBD2 (6 bases). The length of the CDR3 is 13 residues. V shed 4 bases and J shed 5 bases, with 12 bases lying between them. Germline V CDR1 and CDR2: SGHNT, YENEEA.

This chain joins TRBV11-3 and TRBJ1-2; TRBD1 aligns across 8 bases. V dropped 2 bases and J dropped 10; count of bases not matched to a gene: 6. Germline V gene sequence: CDR1 SGHNT, CDR2 YENEEA. This CDR3 region has 13 residues. DNA of the CDR3: TGTGCCAGCAGCTTAAGGACAGGGATTGACTACACCTTC. It codes for CASSLRTGIDYTF.

The rearrangement links TRBV9 to TRBJ1-1; D may be TRBD1 (6 bases). The germline V gene encodes CDR1 SGDLS and CDR2 YYNGEE. This CDR3 region has 15 residues. Deletions cut 1 base from V and 2 bases from J, with 12 bases between. The CDR3 DNA is TGTGCCAGCAGCGTAAACAACAGGGAAAACACTGAAGCTTTCTTT. Residues: CASSVNNRENTEAFF.

The chain carries TRBV2 and TRBJ1-3, with 8 bases matching TRBD1. Germline V gives CDR1 SNHLY, CDR2 FYNNEI. V dropped 4 bases and J dropped 1; count of bases not matched to a gene: 9. The CDR3 is 17 residues long. CDR3 region: CASSVRAGGESGNTIYF. In DNA, the CDR3 is TGTGCCAGCAGTGTGAGGGCAGGGGGCGAATCTGGAAACACCATATATTTT.

J is TRBJ1-2 and V is TRBV6-1; TRBD1 aligns across 8 bases. V was clipped by 5 bases and J by 8 bases; unmatched bases: 4. The CDR3 consists of 12 residues. The germline V gene encodes CDR1 MNHNS and CDR2 SASEGT. CDR3 sequence: CASSTQGVGYTF. Written as DNA, the CDR3 is TGTGCCAGCAGTACACAGGGGGTCGGCTACACCTTC.

The chain has TRBV7-6 and TRBJ2-5; D possibly matches TRBD1 or TRBD2 (6 bases each). Germline values: CDR1 SGHVS, CDR2 FNYEAQ. There are 14 residues in the CDR3. Trimming stripped 9 bases from V and 2 bases from J, with 16 bases between. The CDR3 reads CASTEGVVQETQYF. The CDR3 nucleotides are TGTGCCAGTACGGAGGGGGTAGTACAAGAGACCCAGTACTTC. The whole variable domain, remainder taken from reference TRBV7-6 and TRBJ2-5, is GAGVSQSPRYKVTKRGQDVALRCDPISGHVSLYWYRQALGQGPEFLTYFNYEAQQDKSGLPNDRFSAERPEGSISTLTIQRTEQRDSAMYRCASTEGVVQETQYFGPGTRLLVL.

This chain uses TRBV9 with TRBJ2-5; 8 bases are a match to TRBD2. The J call is in doubt because the DNA end fits TRBJ2-7 better. Germline CDR1 is SGDLS and CDR2 is YYNGEE. CDR3 length equals 15 residues. The DNA for the CDR3 is TGTGCCAGCAGCGTAGGCAGTAGCGGGACCTACGAGCAGTACTTC. It specifies CASSVGSSGTYEQYF.

The CDR3 is CASSLAGAEDEQYF. The CDR3 coding sequence is TGTGCCAGCAGCTTAGCAGGGGCAGAGGACGAGCAGTACTTC. The chain couples TRBV11-2 to TRBJ2-7; TRBD1 might be the D (6 bases). The CDR3 covers 14 residues. Germline CDR1 and CDR2: SGHAT and FQNNGV. Trimming left V 1 base short and J 5 bases short, with 12 bases between.